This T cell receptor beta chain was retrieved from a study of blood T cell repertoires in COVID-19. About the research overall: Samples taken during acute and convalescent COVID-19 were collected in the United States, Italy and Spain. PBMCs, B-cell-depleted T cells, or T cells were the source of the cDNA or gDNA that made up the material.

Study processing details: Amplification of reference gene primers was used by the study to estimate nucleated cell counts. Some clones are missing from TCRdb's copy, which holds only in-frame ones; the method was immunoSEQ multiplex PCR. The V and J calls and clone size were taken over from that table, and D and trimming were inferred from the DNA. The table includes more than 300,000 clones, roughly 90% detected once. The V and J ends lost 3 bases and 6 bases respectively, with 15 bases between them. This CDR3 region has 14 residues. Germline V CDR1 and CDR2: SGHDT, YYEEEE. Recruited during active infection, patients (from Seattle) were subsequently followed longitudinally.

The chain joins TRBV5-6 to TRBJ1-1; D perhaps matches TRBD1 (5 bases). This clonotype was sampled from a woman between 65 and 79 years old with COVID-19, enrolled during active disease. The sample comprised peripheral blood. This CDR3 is CASSSGWNLPEAFF. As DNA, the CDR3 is TGTGCCAGCAGCTCAGGGTGGAATTTGCCTGAAGCTTTCTTT.